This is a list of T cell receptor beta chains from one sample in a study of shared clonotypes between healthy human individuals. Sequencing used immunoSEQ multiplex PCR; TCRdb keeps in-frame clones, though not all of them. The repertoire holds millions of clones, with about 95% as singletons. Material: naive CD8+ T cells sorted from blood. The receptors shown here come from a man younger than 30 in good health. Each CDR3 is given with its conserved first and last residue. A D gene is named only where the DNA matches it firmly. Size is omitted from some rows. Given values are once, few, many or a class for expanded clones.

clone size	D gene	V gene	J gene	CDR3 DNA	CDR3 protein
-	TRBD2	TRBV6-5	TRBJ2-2	TGTGCCAGCAGTTACGGGACTAGCACCGGGGAGCTGTTTTTT	CASSYGTSTGELFF
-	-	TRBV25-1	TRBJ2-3	TGTGCCAGCAGTGAATCTCCATATACAGATACGCAGTATTTT	CASSESPYTDTQYF
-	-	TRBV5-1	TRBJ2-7	TGCGCCAGCAGCCTGAGTGCGGGCCAAGTCTACGAGCAGTACTTC	CASSLSAGQVYEQYF
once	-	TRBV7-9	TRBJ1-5	TGTGCCAGCAGCCGGGGCGGGGGTGGCAATCAGCCCCAGCATTTT	CASSRGGGGNQPQHF
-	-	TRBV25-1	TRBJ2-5	TGTGCCAGCAGTGAAGCTACGAGCCAAGAGACCCAGTACTTC	CASSEATSQETQYF
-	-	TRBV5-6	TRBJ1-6	TGTGCCAGCAGCCTCGGGGTCTCACCCCTCCACTTT	CASSLGVSPLHF
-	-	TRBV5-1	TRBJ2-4	TGCGCCAGCAGCTTGGATCCGGGGGCCATTCAGTACTTC	CASSLDPGAIQYF
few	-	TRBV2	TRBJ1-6	TGTGCCAGCAAGGGAGGGTCTGTCGTTTCACCCCTCCACTTT	CASKGGSVVSPLHF
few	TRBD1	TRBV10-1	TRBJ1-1	TGCGCCAGCAGTGAACAGGGGAATGAAGCTTTCTTT	CASSEQGNEAFF
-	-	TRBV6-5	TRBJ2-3	TGTGCCAGCAGACCGCAGGGCCCAGATACGCAGTATTTT	CASRPQGPDTQYF
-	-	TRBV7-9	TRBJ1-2	TGTGCCAGCAGCTTATTCTTGGTGGTGGACTATGGCTACACCTTC	CASSLFLVVDYGYTF
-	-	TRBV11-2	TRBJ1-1	TGTGCCAGCAGCTTAGGGGACGTGGTAGGCTGGGAAGCTTTCTTT	CASSLGDVVGWEAFF
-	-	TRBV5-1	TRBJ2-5	TGCGCCAGCAGCTTGAACAGGGGAGGGCAAGAGACCCAGTACTTC	CASSLNRGGQETQYF
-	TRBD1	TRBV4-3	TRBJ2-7	TGCGCCAGCAGCCCCTGGGCAGGGGGATACGAGCAGTACTTC	CASSPWAGGYEQYF
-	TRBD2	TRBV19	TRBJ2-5	TGTGCCAGTAGTCCCGGACTAGCGGCGTACCAAGAGACCCAGTACTTC	CASSPGLAAYQETQYF
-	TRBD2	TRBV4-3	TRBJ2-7	TGCGCCAGCAGCCAAGATGGTGAGGGCGCACTAGCGAACGAGCAGTACTTC	CASSQDGEGALANEQYF
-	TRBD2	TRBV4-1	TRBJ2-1	TGCGCCAGCAGCACCCCTAGCGGGGGGGACTACAATGAGCAGTTCTTC	CASSTPSGGDYNEQFF
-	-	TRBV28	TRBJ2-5	TGTGCCAGCAGATCGGGGCTTGGAGAGACCCAGTACTTC	CASRSGLGETQYF
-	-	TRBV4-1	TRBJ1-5	TGCGCCAGCAGCCAGGCTCGGGGGAGCAATCAGCCCCAGCATTTT	CASSQARGSNQPQHF
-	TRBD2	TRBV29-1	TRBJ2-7	TGCAGCGCTGGGGAGGGCGAGCAGTACTTC	CSAGEGEQYF
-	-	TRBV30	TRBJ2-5	TGTGCCTGGAGTGTCGACGGGACAGAGACCCAGTACTTC	CAWSVDGTETQYF
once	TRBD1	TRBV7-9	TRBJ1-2	TGTGCCAGCAGCCCCCCCCCAGGGGGCGTCATCTATGGCTACACCTTC	CASSPPPGGVIYGYTF